This T cell receptor beta chain is drawn from a study of cytomegalovirus exposure and HLA in healthy donors. This clone was counted once. Its antigen is undetermined. The germline gives CDR1 MNHEY, CDR2 SVGAGI. There are 14 residues in the CDR3. V was pared by 8 bases and J by 0 bases, with 13 bases between. PCR primers comprised 60 Vbeta and 13 Jbeta primers. Some clones are missing from TCRdb's copy, which holds only in-frame ones; the method was immunoSEQ multiplex PCR. The table has about 110,000 clones, approximately 15% seen once. Study-level results: What was likely a sequencing artifact was a cluster of highly shared sequence variants. Follow-up analysis found HLA locus-dependent TCR association rates, highest for DRB1 and lowest for HLA-C.

V usage is TRBV6-5 and J usage is TRBJ1-2; tentative D call: TRBD1 (5 bases). The sequence came from a woman under 30 in good health and CMV-seronegative. Input material: PBMCs. This chain's CDR3 is CASSGAASNYGYTF. Here the CDR3 DNA reads TGTGCCAGCTCTGGGGCGGCCTCTAACTATGGCTACACCTTC.